The rows below give T cell receptor beta chains drawn from one sample of a study of CD8+CD57+ T cells in acquired aplastic anemia. Using its own MiXCR run on the reads, TCRdb lists one record per CDR3 protein. The data hold roughly 170,000 distinct CDR3 sequences, with 60% to 70% observed a single time. Sequences were obtained from sorted CD4+, CD8+, or CD8+CD57+ T cells (not recorded which) from PBMCs. The receptors shown here come from a human donor in good health. The CDR3 runs from the conserved cysteine through the conserved F or W. The D gene is left open where the match is weak. Size values are once, few and many counts, or a class for expanded clones, and some rows have none.

size,V,J,D,DNA,CDR3
.,TRBV5-1,TRBJ2-7,.,TGCGCCAGCAGCTTGGCCTTGTGGCAGTCCTACGAGCAGTACTTC,CASSLALWQSYEQYF
.,TRBV5-4,TRBJ2-3,TRBD2,TGTGCCAGCAGCGGGAGGGACCGCACAGATACGCAGTATTTT,CASSGRDRTDTQYF
.,TRBV7-9,TRBJ1-2,.,TGTGCCAGCAGCTTACAGGGCAGGACGGGCTACACCTTC,CASSLQGRTGYTF
few,TRBV7-9,TRBJ1-6,.,TGTGCCAGCAGCTTAGCGTACGGGGGATCACCCCTCCACTTT,CASSLAYGGSPLHF
.,TRBV7-3,TRBJ2-1,TRBD2,TGTGCCAGCAGCTTAGGCTTAGCGGGAGGGAGCGAGCAGTTCTTC,CASSLGLAGGSEQFF
.,TRBV7-9,TRBJ1-6,.,TGTGCCAGCAGCTTAGAGTCGCCGCGACATAGCTCCTATAATTCACCCCTCCACTTT,CASSLESPRHSSYNSPLHF
.,TRBV10-3,TRBJ2-3,TRBD2,TGTGCCATCATGGGGCGGGAGGAAACCGGGGCAGATACGCAGTATTTT,CAIMGREETGADTQYF
.,TRBV20-1,TRBJ2-1,.,TGCAGTGCTAGAGCGGACCGTGAGCAGTTCTTC,CSARADREQFF
.,TRBV10-1,TRBJ1-1,TRBD1,TGCGCCAGCAGTCCGGACAGGGGGCGGCTCATGAACGCTGAAGCTTTCTTT,CASSPDRGRLMNAEAFF
many,TRBV30,TRBJ2-7,.,TGTGCCTGGAGTGAGGCAGGGTTCGAGCAGTACTTC,CAWSEAGFEQYF
.,TRBV15,TRBJ1-2,.,TGTGCCACCAGCCTCCAGGGTCGCCTCGACTATGGCTACACCTTC,CATSLQGRLDYGYTF
.,TRBV2,TRBJ2-1,TRBD2,TGTGCCAGCGAGACTAGCGGGGGCAATGAGCAGTTCTTC,CASETSGGNEQFF
.,TRBV9,TRBJ1-2,.,TGTGCCAGCACGGGGCGGCGTGGCTATGGCTACACCTTC,CASTGRRGYGYTF
.,TRBV12-3/TRBV12-4,TRBJ2-2,.,TGTGCCAGCAGTCAGACGGACACCGGGGAGCTGTTTTTT,CASSQTDTGELFF
once,TRBV20-1,TRBJ1-5,.,TGCAGTGCTAGACGGTCGGCGGACCAGCCCCAGCATTTT,CSARRSADQPQHF
.,TRBV7-2,TRBJ2-5,.,TGTGCCAGCAGCTTAAGTGTGGCCAAGAAGACCCAGTACTTC,CASSLSVAKKTQYF
few,TRBV15,TRBJ2-7,.,TGTGCCACCAGCAGAGATCAGGGTTCCTACGAGCAGTACTTC,CATSRDQGSYEQYF
many,TRBV6-1,TRBJ1-2,TRBD1,TGTGCCAGCAGTGAAGGACAGGGGGTAGGCTACACCTTC,CASSEGQGVGYTF
.,TRBV7-2,TRBJ1-4,.,TGTGCCAGCAGCATTGGACAGACTTCAACTAATGAAAAACTGTTTTTT,CASSIGQTSTNEKLFF
.,TRBV7-9,TRBJ1-2,TRBD1,TGTGCCAGCAGCTTAAAGGGGGCTGGGGGCTACACCTTC,CASSLKGAGGYTF
few,TRBV20-1,TRBJ2-7,.,TGCAGTGCTAGACCCCGTACGGCAGCCGAGCAGTACTTC,CSARPRTAAEQYF
once,TRBV29-1,TRBJ2-6,TRBD1,TGCAGCGTTTCCAGGGGGACTGGGGCCAACGTCCTGACTTTC,CSVSRGTGANVLTF
.,TRBV7-8,TRBJ1-4,.,TGTGCCAGCAGCGCGGGACCGATCTCAACTAATGAAAAACTGTTTTTT,CASSAGPISTNEKLFF
few,TRBV6-6,TRBJ2-7,.,TGTGCCAGCAGTTACTCCCCGACAGGATCCTACGAGCAGTACTTC,CASSYSPTGSYEQYF
.,TRBV15,TRBJ2-7,TRBD2,TGTGCCACCAGCAGACGACCCTCACTAGCGGGAGTTTACGAGCAGTACTTC,CATSRRPSLAGVYEQYF
many,TRBV7-8,TRBJ1-4,.,TGTGCCAGCAGCTTAGTAGGTCCAGCGGCTAATGAAAAACTGTTTTTT,CASSLVGPAANEKLFF
.,TRBV5-8,TRBJ2-7,.,TGTGCCAGCAGCGGTACGACCGGTTACGAGCAGTACTTC,CASSGTTGYEQYF